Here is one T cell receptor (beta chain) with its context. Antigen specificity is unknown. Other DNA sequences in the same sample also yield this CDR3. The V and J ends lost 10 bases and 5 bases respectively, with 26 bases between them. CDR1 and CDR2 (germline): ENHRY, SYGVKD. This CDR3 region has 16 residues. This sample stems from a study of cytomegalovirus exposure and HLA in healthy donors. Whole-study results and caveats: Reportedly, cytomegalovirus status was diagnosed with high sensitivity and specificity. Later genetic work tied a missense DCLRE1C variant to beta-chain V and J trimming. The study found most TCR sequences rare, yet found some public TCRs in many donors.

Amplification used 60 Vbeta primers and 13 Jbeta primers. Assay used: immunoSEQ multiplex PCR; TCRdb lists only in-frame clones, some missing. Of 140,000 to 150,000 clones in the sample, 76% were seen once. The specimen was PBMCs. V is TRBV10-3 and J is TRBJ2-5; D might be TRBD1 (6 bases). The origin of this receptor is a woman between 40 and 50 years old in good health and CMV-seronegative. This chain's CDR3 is CATTALGAGVSETQYF. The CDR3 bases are TGTGCCACCACAGCCCTTGGGGCAGGGGTTTCGGAGACCCAGTACTTC.